This record concerns one TCR beta chain sequence. The count of this clonotype is one. Its antigen is not yet known. No base-level quality is on record; no much larger clone is a single base apart. A lone read is weak support. These data are taken from a study of T-cell memory formation after mild COVID-19 (dated by TCRdb to the early 2020s). Looking at the study overall: TCR sequence clusters from the two donors were largely donor specific. Two young, previously healthy adult volunteers made up the cohort, one male and one female. In two donors, T-cell clones that expanded and contracted after mild COVID-19 were followed by sequencing TCRalpha and TCRbeta repertoires longitudinally.

The V and J ends are trimmed by 4 bases and 0 bases, leaving 7 bases between them. CDR1 is given as SGHDT and CDR2 as YYEEEE, both from the germline V gene. The CDR3 sequence holds 13 residues, the cysteine and phenylalanine included. Kept here is only the CDR3 DNA, which spans 39 bases and is read in frame from base 1. The full study reports these points: SARS-CoV-2 specificity was not confirmed for the second-wave clones peaking on day 37. Some responding clones were detected in pre-infection memory, suggesting pre-existing cross-reactive memory T cells joined the SARS-CoV-2 response. Only a couple of mild cases were covered in the study, and larger cohorts including severe cases with pre-infection samples were considered necessary. Contracting CD4+ clones were found mainly in CM and EM memory subsets, while CD8+ clones were enriched in EMRA. Clones that contracted from day 15 to 85 showed balanced CD4/CD8 phenotypes, whereas a second wave of clones that expanded from day 15 to 37 leaned towards CD4+.

Ficoll-Paque density gradient centrifugation was the method used to isolate PBMCs. Sequenced on an Illumina NovaSeq 6000. TCRalpha and TCRbeta cDNA libraries were constructed by 5'RACE with constant-segment primers, with sample barcodes and unique molecular identifiers being introduced. RNA was extracted from every sample with Trizol reagent. Amplification of the libraries took two PCR steps, and the second step added a second sample barcode plus Illumina TruSeq adapters. Sequencing of libraries was performed on an Illumina NovaSeq with 2 x 150 bp paired-end reads. The source study handled its data this way. With migec v1.2.7, reads were demultiplexed and then collapsed into UMI-guided consensus sequences. Using mixcr v2.1.11, UMI consensuses were aligned to TRA and TRB V and J templates and then assembled into clonotypes. A clonotype was counted as expanded or contracted only if both edgeR and NoisET called the change significant, with noise models trained on biological replicates. edgeR calls used a false discovery rate-adjusted p below 0.01 and a log2 fold-change threshold of 1. As an exploratory analysis of dynamics, max-normalized trajectories of the 1000 most abundant clonotypes were examined by PCA with hierarchical clustering. Each responding clone was given a CD4 or CD8 phenotype based on the CD4+ and CD8+ repertoires, which had been sequenced separately. The public sequencing data were trimmed at Q25 with fastp and processed into clonotypes with MiXCR by TCRdb, which kept only in-frame beta chains. Rows are combined by CDR3 protein, so each entry shows the most common genes and DNA. These V and J calls rely on TCRdb rather than the paper's analysis. Recorded for this sample are 380,000 or so distinct CDR3 sequences; around 13% of them occurred a single time. The ten largest make up 22% of the sample.

This receptor chain uses TRBV5-6 and TRBJ2-5; no confident D gene assignment can be made. The source of this sequence is a man between 18 and 35 years old who had mild COVID-19 (a few samples of this study predate the infection). The sample titles of this study are shuffled in the database, so cell type and time point are left out; the donor was told from shared clones. The sample consisted of PBMCs or a T cell subset sorted from them (not recorded which). The DNA sequence is given as TGTGCCAGCAGCATGACCAACCAAGAGACCCAGTACTTC. This codes for CASSMTNQETQYF.